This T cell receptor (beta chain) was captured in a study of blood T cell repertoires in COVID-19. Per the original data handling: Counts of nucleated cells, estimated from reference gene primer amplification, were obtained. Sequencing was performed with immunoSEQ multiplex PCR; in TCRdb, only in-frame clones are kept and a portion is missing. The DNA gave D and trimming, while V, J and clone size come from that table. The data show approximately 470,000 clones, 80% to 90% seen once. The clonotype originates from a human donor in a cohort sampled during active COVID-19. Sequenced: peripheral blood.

CDR3 in amino acids: CASSGGEGQPQHF. The CDR3 DNA is TGTGCCAGCAGTGGGGGAGAGGGTCAGCCCCAGCATTTT. The V and J genes are TRBV2 and TRBJ1-5; unclear D gene. V shed 4 bases and J shed 6 bases, with 10 bases lying between them. This CDR3 is built from 13 residues. Germline V CDR1 and CDR2: SNHLY, FYNNEI.